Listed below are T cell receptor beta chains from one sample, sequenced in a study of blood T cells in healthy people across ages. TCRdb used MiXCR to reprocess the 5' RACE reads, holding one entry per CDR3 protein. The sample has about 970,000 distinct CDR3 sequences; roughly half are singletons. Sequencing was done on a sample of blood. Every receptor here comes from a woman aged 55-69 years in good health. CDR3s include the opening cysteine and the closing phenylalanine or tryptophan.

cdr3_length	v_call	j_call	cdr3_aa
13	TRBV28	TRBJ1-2	CATGGQYNYGYTF
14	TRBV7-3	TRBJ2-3	CASRRTSRADTQYF
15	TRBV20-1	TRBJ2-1	CSAREPLAGVNEQFF
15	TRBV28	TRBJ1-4	CASSMIQGGIGKLFF
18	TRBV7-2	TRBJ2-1	CASSLGWLAGWRYNEQFF
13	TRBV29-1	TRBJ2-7	CSVAPGASYEQYF
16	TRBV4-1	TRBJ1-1	CASSQAAGGAYTEAFF
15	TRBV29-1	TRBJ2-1	CSVRGQGGLTAEQFF
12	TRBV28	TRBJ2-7	CASSLTWGKEYF
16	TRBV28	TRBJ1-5	CASRWGTAYSNQPQHF
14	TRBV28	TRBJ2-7	CASKQGQAPYEQYF
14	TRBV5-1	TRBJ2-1	CASTFYVGSNEQFF
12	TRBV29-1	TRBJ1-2	CSALDVNYGYTF
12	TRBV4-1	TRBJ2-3	CASGPHTDTQYF
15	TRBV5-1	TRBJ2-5	CASSLWSGLEETQYF
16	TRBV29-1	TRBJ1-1	CSGRTGTWNMNTEAFF
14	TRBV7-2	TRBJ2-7	CASRPDRVGYEQYF
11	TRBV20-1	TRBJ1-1	CSAFSGFEAFF
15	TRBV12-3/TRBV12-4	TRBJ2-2	CASSPGTVFPGELFF
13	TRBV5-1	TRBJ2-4	CASSSDGGAVQYF
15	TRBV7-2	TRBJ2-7	CASSQGPATSYEQYF
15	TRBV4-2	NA	CASSQDGTSRQTQYF
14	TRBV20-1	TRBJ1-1	CSATAPTVNTEAFF
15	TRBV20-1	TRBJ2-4	CSASRGGDRGKEQYF
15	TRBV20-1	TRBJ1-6	CSARGRVGFHSPLHF
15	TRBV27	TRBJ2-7	CASSLSGGNSYEQYF
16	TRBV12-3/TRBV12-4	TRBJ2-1	CASSFSGTRGRDEQFF
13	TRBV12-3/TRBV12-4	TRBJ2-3	CASDRGATDTQYF
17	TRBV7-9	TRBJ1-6	CASTTTGQGAYNSPLHF
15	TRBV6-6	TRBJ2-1	CASSVGQGFYNEQFF
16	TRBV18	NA	CVSSPFTVGRLDEQYF
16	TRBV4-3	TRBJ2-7	CASSQAGGRGAYEQYF
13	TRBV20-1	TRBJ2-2	CSAGKTTTGELFF
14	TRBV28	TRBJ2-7	CASRPGASTYEQYF
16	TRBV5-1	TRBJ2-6	CASSVTSSSGANVLTF
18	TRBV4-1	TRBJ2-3	CASSDLNLAGGLGDTQYF
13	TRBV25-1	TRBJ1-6	CASRTHYNSPLHF
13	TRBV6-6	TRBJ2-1	CATAGGSYNEQFF
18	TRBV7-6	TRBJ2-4	CASSQGLAGEKGFRTQYF
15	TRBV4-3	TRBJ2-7	CASSQDTGVYYEQYF
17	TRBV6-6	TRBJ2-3	CASSYPPGGHNADTQYF
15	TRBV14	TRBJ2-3	CASSQGLFFTDTQYF
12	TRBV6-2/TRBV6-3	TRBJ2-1	CASRLELSEQFF
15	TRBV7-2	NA	CASSLDPTGGYEQYF
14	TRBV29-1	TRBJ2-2	CSVPTGTSTGELFF
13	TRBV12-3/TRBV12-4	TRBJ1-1	CASRRIENTEAFF
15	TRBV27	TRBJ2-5	CASSFMGGAVETQYF
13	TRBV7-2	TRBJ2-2	CASILRNTGELFF
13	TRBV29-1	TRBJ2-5	CSVAGTGDETQYF
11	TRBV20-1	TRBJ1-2	CSARDLEGYTF
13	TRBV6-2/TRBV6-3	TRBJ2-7	CASSYMDTYEQYF
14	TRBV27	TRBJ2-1	CASRGPSSYNEQFF
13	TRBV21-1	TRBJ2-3	CTSSKSPADTQYF
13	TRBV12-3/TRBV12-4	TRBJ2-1	CASSLLRFDEQFF
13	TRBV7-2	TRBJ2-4	CASSQSGRAVQYF